These 22 T cell receptor beta chains share one sample of origin, sequenced in a study of early T cells in non-severe SARS-CoV-2 infection. A single record per CDR3 protein comes from TCRdb applying MiXCR to the 5' RACE reads. This table holds 30,000 to 40,000 distinct CDR3 sequences, less than 6.5% found once. Sequenced material: whole blood, taken at baseline. The receptor set was obtained from an adult who was a healthcare worker with PCR-confirmed SARS-CoV-2 infection or an uninfected control (not recorded which).

This clonotype was observed a few times. This chain links TRBV20-1 with TRBJ2-3; 11 nucleotides align to TRBD1. Germline values: CDR1 DFQATT, CDR2 SNEGSKA (reference sequence). This CDR3 comprises 16 residues. Trimming at V came to 7 bases and at J to 2 bases, leaving 11 bases not matched to a gene. The CDR3 DNA sequence: TGCAGTGTTCGGTCCGGGACAGGGGGAACCACAGATACGCAGTATTTT. Translation: CSVRSGTGGTTDTQYF.

This clonotype has a count of ten or more. The chain combines TRBV20-1 with TRBJ2-5; D might be TRBD2 (6 bases). Deletions cut 3 bases from V and 3 bases from J, with 8 bases between. Germline CDR1 and CDR2: DFQATT and SNEGSKA (reference sequence). The CDR3 has 12 amino acids. The CDR3 is CSASSGKETQYF. CDR3 coding DNA: TGCAGTGCTAGTAGCGGAAAAGAGACCCAGTACTTC.

By its share, this clonotype is medium-sized (0.01 to 0.1%). The CDR3 DNA is TGCAGTGCTCGCCCGGCGGGGCACGAGCAGTACTTC. It encodes CSARPAGHEQYF. The V call is TRBV20-1, the J call TRBJ2-7; perhaps TRBD2 as D (6 bases). Germline V CDR1 and CDR2: DFQATT, SNEGSKA (reference sequence). V dropped 5 bases and J dropped 5 bases, with 13 bases sitting between them. The CDR3 sequence is 12 residues long.

The table lists this clonotype with many counts. The chain is built from TRBV6-5 and TRBJ2-3, with a weak D call TRBD2 (6 bases). The CDR3 has 15 amino acids. Germline V gene sequence: CDR1 MNHEY, CDR2 SVGAGI. V shed 2 bases and J shed 1 base, with 10 bases lying between them. The CDR3 here is CASSYGSGRTDTQYF. DNA of the CDR3: TGTGCCAGCAGTTACGGGAGCGGGCGCACAGATACGCAGTATTTT.

This clonotype was recorded at least ten times. The chain joins TRBV29-1 to TRBJ2-2; D not certain. V was pared by 5 bases and J by 5 bases, with 15 bases between. Germline values: CDR1 SQVTM, CDR2 ANQGSEA. The length of the CDR3 is 14 residues. CDR3 nucleotide sequence: TGCAGCGTTTCACTATCCGGCCAAACCGGGGAGCTGTTTTTT. Residues: CSVSLSGQTGELFF.

This clonotype occurred many times. This chain joins TRBV20-1 and TRBJ2-3; D may be TRBD1 or TRBD2 (5 bases each). Germline CDR1 DFQATT, CDR2 SNEGSKA (reference sequence). V lost 3 bases and J lost 6, with 10 bases in between. CDR3 size: 12 residues. CDR3 amino acids: CSASGTSDTQYF. The CDR3 nucleotides read TGCAGTGCTAGCGGGACCAGCGATACGCAGTATTTT.

This clonotype was counted many times. V usage is TRBV5-1 and J usage is TRBJ2-7; 8 bases align to TRBD1. This CDR3 has 11 amino acids. CDR1 SGHRS and CDR2 YFSETQ come from the germline V gene. The V gene end was trimmed by 3 bases and the J gene end by 9 bases; junction bases not matched to a gene: 2. The CDR3 is CASSCGQGQYV. The CDR3 region has the DNA TGCGCCAGCAGCTGCGGACAGGGGCAGTACGTC.

Ten or more counts support this clonotype. The chain is built from TRBV7-8 and TRBJ2-4, with D maybe TRBD2 (5 bases). Germline loops: CDR1 SGHVS, CDR2 FQNEAQ. V was pared by 1 base and J by 8 bases, with 9 bases between. The CDR3 length is 13 residues. The CDR3 sequence: CASSLGGIDIQYF. CDR3 nucleotides: TGTGCCAGCAGCTTAGGAGGGATCGACATTCAGTACTTC. The variable domain in full, with the rest retrieved from reference TRBV7-8 and TRBJ2-4, is GAGVSQSPRYKVAKRGQDVALRCDPISGHVSLFWYQQALGQGPEFLTYFQNEAQLDKSGLPSDRFFAERPEGSVSTLKIQRTQQEDSAVYLCASSLGGIDIQYFGAGTRLSVL.

The chain combines TRBV6-2 or TRBV6-3 with TRBJ2-1, with 8 positions matching TRBD2. CDR1 MNHEY and CDR2 SVGEGT come from the germline V gene. CDR3 size: 16 residues. The J segment lost 2 bases and the V segment lost 3 bases, leaving 6 bases of the junction unmatched. The CDR3 DNA follows: TGTGCCAGCAGTTATTGGGGCGGGAGGCCCTACAATGAGCAGTTCTTC. This sequence encodes CASSYWGGRPYNEQFF.

This clonotype was picked up many times. The chain recombines TRBV20-1 with TRBJ2-5, with TRBD2 matching 8 bases. Trimming took 1 base from V and 6 from J; bases not matched to a gene: 4. The CDR3 is made up of 13 amino acids. The germline gives CDR1 DFQATT, CDR2 SNEGSKA (reference sequence). CDR3 residues: CSARAAGAQTQYF. The CDR3 region has the DNA TGCAGTGCTAGAGCAGCGGGAGCGCAGACCCAGTACTTC.

This clonotype has ten or more counts. The genes are TRBV24-1 and TRBJ2-1, with 14 bases fitting TRBD2. Germline lookup yields CDR1 KGHDR and CDR2 SFDVKD. The CDR3 sequence is 16 residues long. The J segment lost 6 bases and the V segment lost 3 bases, leaving 3 bases of the junction unmatched. This CDR3 reads CATSDRGLAGGNEQFF. The CDR3 DNA follows: TGTGCCACCAGTGATCGTGGACTAGCGGGAGGCAATGAGCAGTTCTTC.

This clonotype was recorded at least ten times. The J gene is TRBJ1-1, the V gene TRBV12-3 or TRBV12-4; D not resolved. This CDR3 contains 11 residues. V shed 6 bases and J shed 0 bases, with 2 bases lying between them. In nucleotides, the CDR3 is TGTGCCAGCAGGTTGAACACTGAAGCTTTCTTT. It yields the protein CASRLNTEAFF.

This clonotype was counted many times. The chain combines TRBV6-2 or TRBV6-3 with TRBJ1-5; D is undetermined. The V and J ends lost 5 bases and 1 base respectively, with 9 bases between them. The CDR3 length is 14 residues. The germline V gene encodes CDR1 MNHEY and CDR2 SVGEGT. CDR3 coding DNA: TGTGCCAGCAGTCCTCCCGGGAGCAATCAGCCCCAGCATTTT. This codes for CASSPPGSNQPQHF.

As concerns this clonotype: A much bigger clone sits one base away, suggesting this may be a read error. The chain joins TRBV29-1 to TRBJ2-1; TRBD2 is a possible D gene (6 bases). Trimming removed 2 bases from V and 7 bases from J, with 12 bases in between. Germline V gives CDR1 SQVTM, CDR2 ANQGSEA. This CDR3 is 13 amino acids long. The CDR3 sequence: CSVEWQAGNEQFF. For the CDR3, the DNA is TGCAGCGTTGAATGGCAGGCGGGGAATGAGCAGTTCTTC.

At least ten counts were recorded for this clonotype. The V gene is TRBV6-1, the J gene TRBJ2-1; D ambiguous. Germline V gives CDR1 MNHNS, CDR2 SASEGT. V was pared by 4 bases and J by 4 bases, with 5 bases between. This CDR3 spans 12 amino acids. The CDR3 DNA is TGTGCCAGCAGTGGAAGATACAATGAGCAGTTCTTC. Translation: CASSGRYNEQFF.

In its sample, this clonotype is medium-sized. V and J are TRBV7-2 and TRBJ2-7; the D gene is possibly TRBD1 (5 bases). Germline lookup yields CDR1 SGHTA and CDR2 FQGNSA. There are 14 residues in the CDR3. V was clipped by 5 bases and J by 0 bases, with 11 bases between them. The CDR3 here is CASSPQTASYEQYV. As DNA, the CDR3 is TGTGCCAGCAGCCCGCAGACAGCCTCCTACGAGCAGTACGTC.

This clonotype was seen many times. The rearrangement uses TRBV14 and TRBJ1-1; TRBD1 agrees at 12 bases. Unmatched junction bases numbered 3, after V lost 0 bases and J lost 4 bases. Germline V gene data show CDR1 as SGHDN and CDR2 as FVKESK. The CDR3 consists of 16 residues. This CDR3 is CASSQEEGQGATEAFF. As DNA, the CDR3 is TGTGCCAGCAGCCAAGAAGAGGGACAGGGGGCCACTGAAGCTTTCTTT.

This clonotype was recorded at least ten times. V is TRBV29-1 and J is TRBJ2-1; D remains unclear. CDR1 and CDR2 from the germline V gene are SQVTM and ANQGSEA. The CDR3 totals 12 residues. Trimming removed 4 bases from V and 5 bases from J, with 9 bases in between. The CDR3 coding sequence is TGCAGCGTTGGCCCACCAAACAATGAGCAGTTCTTC. Translated: CSVGPPNNEQFF.

This clonotype was picked up many times. The CDR3 nucleotides are TGTGCCAGCTCTACAGGGCGGCTTGACGAGCAGTACTTC. It translates to CASSTGRLDEQYF. The rearrangement uses TRBV12-3 or TRBV12-4 and TRBJ2-7, with D possibly TRBD1 on 6 matching bases. Between the trimmed V and J ends, which lost 8 bases and 5 bases, there was a span of 16 bases. The CDR3 has 13 residues.

This clonotype showed up just a few times. V usage is TRBV7-3 and J usage is TRBJ2-3, with D unclear. CDR1 and CDR2 (germline): SGHTA, FQGTGA. The CDR3 sequence is 16 residues long. V was cut by 5 bases and J by 0 bases, with 15 bases left in between. CDR3 residues: CASSLLRGGSTDTQYF. In nucleotides, the CDR3 is TGTGCCAGCAGCCTGCTGAGAGGCGGTAGCACAGATACGCAGTATTTT.

This clonotype has at least ten counts. This rearrangement joins TRBV5-1 to TRBJ2-2; D possibly corresponds to TRBD1 (6 bases). The ends were cut back, 2 bases at V and 5 bases at J, with 10 bases in the middle. Germline V gene lookup returns CDR1 SGHRS and CDR2 YFSETQ. CDR3 length equals 14 residues. CDR3 in amino acids: CASSFLQGTGELFF. The CDR3 nucleotides read TGCGCCAGCAGCTTCCTTCAGGGGACCGGGGAGCTGTTTTTT. The variable domain in full, completed from reference TRBV5-1 and TRBJ2-2, reads KAGVTQTPRYLIKTRGQQVTLSCSPISGHRSVSWYQQTPGQGLQFLFEYFSETQRNKGNFPGRFSGRQFSNSRSEMNVSTLELGDSALYLCASSFLQGTGELFFGEGSRLTVL.

A few counts support this clonotype. The chain is built from TRBV12-3 or TRBV12-4 and TRBJ2-1; 10 bases are shared with TRBD1. The CDR3 is 15 residues long. Germline trimming cut 8 bases from V and 3 bases from J; bases unmatched to any gene: 7. The CDR3 loop reads CASGRDRGNYNEQFF. Written as DNA, the CDR3 is TGTGCCAGCGGCAGGGACAGGGGAAACTACAATGAGCAGTTCTTC.